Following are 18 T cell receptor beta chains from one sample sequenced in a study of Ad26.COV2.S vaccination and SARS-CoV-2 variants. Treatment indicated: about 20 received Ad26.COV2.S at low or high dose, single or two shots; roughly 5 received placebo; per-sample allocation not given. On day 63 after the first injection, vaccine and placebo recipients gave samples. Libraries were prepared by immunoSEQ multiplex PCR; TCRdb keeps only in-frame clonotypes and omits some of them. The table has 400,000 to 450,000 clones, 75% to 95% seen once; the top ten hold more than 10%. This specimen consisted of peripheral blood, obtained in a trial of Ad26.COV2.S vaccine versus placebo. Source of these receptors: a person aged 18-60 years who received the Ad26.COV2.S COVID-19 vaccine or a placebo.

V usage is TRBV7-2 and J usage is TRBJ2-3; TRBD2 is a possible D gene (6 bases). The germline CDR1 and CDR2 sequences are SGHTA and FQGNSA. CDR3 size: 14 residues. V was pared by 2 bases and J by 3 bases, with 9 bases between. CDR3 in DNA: TGTGCCAGCAGCTTAAACGGGAGAACAGATACGCAGTATTTT. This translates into CASSLNGRTDTQYF.

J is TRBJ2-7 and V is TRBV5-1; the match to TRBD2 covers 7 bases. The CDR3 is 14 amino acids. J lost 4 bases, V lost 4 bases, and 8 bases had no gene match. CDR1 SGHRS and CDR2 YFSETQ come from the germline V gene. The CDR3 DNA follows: TGCGCCAGCAGCACCGGACTAGATCCGTACGAGCAGTACTTC. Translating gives CASSTGLDPYEQYF. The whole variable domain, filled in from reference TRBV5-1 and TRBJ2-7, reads KAGVTQTPRYLIKTRGQQVTLSCSPISGHRSVSWYQQTPGQGLQFLFEYFSETQRNKGNFPGRFSGRQFSNSRSEMNVSTLELGDSALYLCASSTGLDPYEQYFGPGTRLTVT.

The CDR3 nucleotides read TGTGCCAGCAGCGTAGGGTCCTCAGGGCTTGATACGCAGTATTTT. Residues: CASSVGSSGLDTQYF. This chain links TRBV5-4 with TRBJ2-3; weak D call: TRBD1 (5 bases). The CDR3 is 15 residues long. CDR1 and CDR2 (germline): SGHNT, YYREEE (reference sequence). Deletions cut 4 bases from V and 6 bases from J, with 18 bases between.

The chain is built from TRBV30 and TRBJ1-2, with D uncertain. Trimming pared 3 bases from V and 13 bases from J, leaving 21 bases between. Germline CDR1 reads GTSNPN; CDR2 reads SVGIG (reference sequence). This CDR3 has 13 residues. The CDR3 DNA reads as TGTGCCTGGAGACCCGAACTCAGCCTTCCCCTCACCTTC. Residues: CAWRPELSLPLTF.

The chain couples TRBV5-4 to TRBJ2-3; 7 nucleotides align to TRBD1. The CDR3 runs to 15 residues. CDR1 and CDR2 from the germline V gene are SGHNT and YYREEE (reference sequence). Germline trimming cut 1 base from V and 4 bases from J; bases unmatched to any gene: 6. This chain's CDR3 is CASSLTGALSDTQYF. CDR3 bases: TGTGCCAGCAGCTTGACAGGGGCATTGTCAGATACGCAGTATTTT.

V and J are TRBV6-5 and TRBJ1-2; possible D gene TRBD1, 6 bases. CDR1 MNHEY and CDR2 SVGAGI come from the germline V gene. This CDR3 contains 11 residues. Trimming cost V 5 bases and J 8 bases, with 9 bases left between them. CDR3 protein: CASSNREGYTF. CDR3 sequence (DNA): TGTGCCAGCAGTAACAGGGAGGGCTACACCTTC.

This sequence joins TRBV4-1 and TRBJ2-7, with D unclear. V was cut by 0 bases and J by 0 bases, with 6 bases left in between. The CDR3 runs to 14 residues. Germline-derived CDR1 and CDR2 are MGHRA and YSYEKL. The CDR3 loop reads CASSQDLGSYEQYF. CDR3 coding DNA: TGCGCCAGCAGCCAAGATCTTGGCTCCTACGAGCAGTACTTC.

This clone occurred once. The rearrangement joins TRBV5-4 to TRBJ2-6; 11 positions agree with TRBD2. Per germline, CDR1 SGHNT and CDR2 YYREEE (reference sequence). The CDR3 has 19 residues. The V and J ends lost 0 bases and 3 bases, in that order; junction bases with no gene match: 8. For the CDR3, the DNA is TGTGCCAGCAGCTTGGTAGGGACTAGCGGAACTCTTGGGGCCAACGTCCTGACTTTC. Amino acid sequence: CASSLVGTSGTLGANVLTF. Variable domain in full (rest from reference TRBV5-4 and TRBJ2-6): ETGVTQSPTHLIKTRGQQVTLRCSSQSGHNTVSWYQQALGQGPQFIFQYYREEENGRGNFPPRFSGLQFPNYSSELNVNALELDDSALYLCASSLVGTSGTLGANVLTFGAGSRLTVL.

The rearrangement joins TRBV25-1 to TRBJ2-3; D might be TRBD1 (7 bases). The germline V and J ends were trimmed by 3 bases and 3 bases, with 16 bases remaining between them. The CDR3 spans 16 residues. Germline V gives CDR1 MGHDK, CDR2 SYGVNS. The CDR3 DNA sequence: TGTGCCAGCAGTGACCCACCGACAGGGAGGACAGATACGCAGTATTTT. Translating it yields CASSDPPTGRTDTQYF.

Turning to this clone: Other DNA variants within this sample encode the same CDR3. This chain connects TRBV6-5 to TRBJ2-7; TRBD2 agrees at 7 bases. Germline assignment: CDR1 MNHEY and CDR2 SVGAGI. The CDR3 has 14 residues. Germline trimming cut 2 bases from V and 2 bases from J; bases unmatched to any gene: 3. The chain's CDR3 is CASSYGGGTYEQYF. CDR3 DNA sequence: TGTGCCAGCAGTTACGGCGGGGGTACCTACGAGCAGTACTTC.

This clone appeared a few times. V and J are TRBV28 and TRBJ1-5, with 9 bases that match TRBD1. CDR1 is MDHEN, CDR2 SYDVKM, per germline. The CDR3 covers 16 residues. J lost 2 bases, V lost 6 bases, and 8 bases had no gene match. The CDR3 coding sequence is TGTGCCAGCAGACCTACAGGGGGCGCGGGCAATCAGCCCCAGCATTTT. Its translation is CASRPTGGAGNQPQHF.

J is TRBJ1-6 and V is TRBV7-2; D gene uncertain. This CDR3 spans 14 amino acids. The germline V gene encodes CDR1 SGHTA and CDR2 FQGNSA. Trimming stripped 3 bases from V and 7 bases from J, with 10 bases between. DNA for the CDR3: TGTGCCAGCAGCTTTAACTCCGGCAATTCACCCCTCCACTTT. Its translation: CASSFNSGNSPLHF.

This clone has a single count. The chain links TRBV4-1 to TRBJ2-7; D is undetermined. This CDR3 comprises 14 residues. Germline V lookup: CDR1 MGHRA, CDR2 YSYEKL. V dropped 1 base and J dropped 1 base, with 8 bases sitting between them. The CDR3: CASSQGRSSYEQYF. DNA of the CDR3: TGCGCCAGCAGCCAAGGGCGCTCGTCCTACGAGCAGTACTTC.

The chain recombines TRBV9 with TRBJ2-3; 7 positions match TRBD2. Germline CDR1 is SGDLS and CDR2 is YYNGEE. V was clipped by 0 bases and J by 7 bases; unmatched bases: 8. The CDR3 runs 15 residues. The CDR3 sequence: CASSVGTSTRHTQYF. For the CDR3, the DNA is TGTGCCAGCAGCGTAGGGACTAGTACCCGCCATACGCAGTATTTT.

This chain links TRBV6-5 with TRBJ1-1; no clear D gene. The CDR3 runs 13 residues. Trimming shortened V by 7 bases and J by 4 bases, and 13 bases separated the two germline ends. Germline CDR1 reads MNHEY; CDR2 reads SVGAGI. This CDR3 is CASNWGESTEAFF. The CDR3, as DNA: TGTGCCAGCAACTGGGGTGAGAGCACTGAAGCTTTCTTT.

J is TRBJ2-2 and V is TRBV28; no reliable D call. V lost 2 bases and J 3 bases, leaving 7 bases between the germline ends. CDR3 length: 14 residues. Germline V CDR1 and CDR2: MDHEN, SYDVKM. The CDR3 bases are TGTGCCAGCAGTTTAGGCCCGGACACCGGGGAGCTGTTTTTT. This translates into CASSLGPDTGELFF.

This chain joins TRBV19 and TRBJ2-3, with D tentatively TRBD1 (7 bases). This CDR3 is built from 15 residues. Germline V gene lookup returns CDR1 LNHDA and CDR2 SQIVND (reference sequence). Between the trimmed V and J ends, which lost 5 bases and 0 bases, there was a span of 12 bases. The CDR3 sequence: CASSPGDSSTDTQYF. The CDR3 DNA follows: TGTGCCAGTAGTCCGGGGGACAGCAGCACAGATACGCAGTATTTT.

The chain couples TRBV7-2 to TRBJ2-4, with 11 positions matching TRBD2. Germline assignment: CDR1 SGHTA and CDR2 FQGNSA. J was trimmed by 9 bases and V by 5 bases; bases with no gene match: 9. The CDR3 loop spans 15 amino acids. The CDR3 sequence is CASSPGTSGFGIQYF. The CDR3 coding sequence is TGTGCCAGCAGCCCCGGGACTAGCGGTTTCGGCATTCAGTACTTC.